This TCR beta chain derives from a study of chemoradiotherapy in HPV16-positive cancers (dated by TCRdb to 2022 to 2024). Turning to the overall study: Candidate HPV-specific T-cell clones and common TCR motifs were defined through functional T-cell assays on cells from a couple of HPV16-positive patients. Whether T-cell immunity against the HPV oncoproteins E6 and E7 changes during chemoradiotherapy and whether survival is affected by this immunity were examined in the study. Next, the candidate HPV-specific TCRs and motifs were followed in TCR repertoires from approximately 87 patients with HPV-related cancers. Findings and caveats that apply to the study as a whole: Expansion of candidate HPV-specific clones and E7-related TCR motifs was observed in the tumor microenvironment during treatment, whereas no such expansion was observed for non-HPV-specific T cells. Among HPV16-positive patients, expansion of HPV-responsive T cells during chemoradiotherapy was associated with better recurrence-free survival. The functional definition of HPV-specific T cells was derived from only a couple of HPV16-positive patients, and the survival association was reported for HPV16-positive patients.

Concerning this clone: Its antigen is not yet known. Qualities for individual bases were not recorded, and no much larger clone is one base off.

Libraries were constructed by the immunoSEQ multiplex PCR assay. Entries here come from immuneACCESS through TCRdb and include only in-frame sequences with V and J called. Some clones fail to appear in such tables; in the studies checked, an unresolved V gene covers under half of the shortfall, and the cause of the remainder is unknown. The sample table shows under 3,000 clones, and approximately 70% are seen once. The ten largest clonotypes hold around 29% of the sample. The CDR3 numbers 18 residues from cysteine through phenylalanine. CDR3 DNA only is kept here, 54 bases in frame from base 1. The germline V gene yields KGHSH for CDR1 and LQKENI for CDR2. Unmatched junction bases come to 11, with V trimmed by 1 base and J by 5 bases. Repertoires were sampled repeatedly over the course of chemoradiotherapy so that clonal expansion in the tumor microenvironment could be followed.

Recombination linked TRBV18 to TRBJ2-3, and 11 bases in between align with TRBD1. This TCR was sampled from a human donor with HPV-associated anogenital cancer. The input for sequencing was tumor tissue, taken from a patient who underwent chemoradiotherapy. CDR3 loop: CASSPLPSRTGGVDTQYF. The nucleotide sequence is TGTGCCAGCTCACCACTCCCGTCTAGGACAGGGGGCGTAGATACGCAGTATTTT. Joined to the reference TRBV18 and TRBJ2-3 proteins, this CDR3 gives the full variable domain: NAGVMQNPRHLVRRRGQEARLRCSPMKGHSHVYWYRQLPEEGLKFMVYLQKENIIDESGMPKERFSAEFPKEGPSILRIQQVVRGDSAAYFCASSPLPSRTGGVDTQYFGPGTRLTVL.